This T cell receptor beta chain was sequenced for a study of blood T cell repertoires in COVID-19. About the study: PBMCs, B-cell-depleted T cells, or T cells provided the cDNA or gDNA that made up the material.

The assay was immunoSEQ multiplex PCR, and TCRdb's table has in-frame clones only and misses some. Here the sample spans about 200,000 clones, around three quarters being singletons. The ends lost 4 bases at V and 0 bases at J; junction bases unmatched: 2. Germline CDR1 reads SEHNR; CDR2 reads FQNEAQ (reference sequence). The length of the CDR3 is 15 residues. The sequence came from a woman aged 65 to 85 with acute or convalescent COVID-19. The rearrangement joins TRBV7-9 to TRBJ2-3; the match to TRBD2 covers 9 bases. Sequencing used peripheral blood. CDR3 residues: CASSWTSASTDTQYF. CDR3 in DNA: TGTGCCAGCAGCTGGACTAGCGCTAGCACAGATACGCAGTATTTT.